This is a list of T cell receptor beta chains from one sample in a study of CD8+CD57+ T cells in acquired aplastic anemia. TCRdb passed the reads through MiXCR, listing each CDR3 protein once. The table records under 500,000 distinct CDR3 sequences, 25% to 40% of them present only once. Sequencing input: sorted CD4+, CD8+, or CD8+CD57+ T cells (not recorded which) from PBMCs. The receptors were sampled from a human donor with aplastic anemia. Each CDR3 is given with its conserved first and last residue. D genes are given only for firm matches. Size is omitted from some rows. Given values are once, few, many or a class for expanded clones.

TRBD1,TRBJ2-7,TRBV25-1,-,CASSQQGIYERQYF,TGTGCCAGCAGCCAACAGGGGATCTACGAGCGGCAGTACTTC
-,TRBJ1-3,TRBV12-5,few,CASGLDGIRNAIYF,TGTGCTAGTGGTTTGGACGGCATCCGAAACGCCATATATTTT
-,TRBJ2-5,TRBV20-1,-,CSARDSRGEETQYF,TGCAGTGCTAGAGATTCGCGCGGGGAAGAGACCCAGTACTTC
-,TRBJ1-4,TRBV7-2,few,CASSLYNRQTKLFF,TGTGCCAGCAGCTTATACAATCGGCAAACGAAACTGTTTTTT
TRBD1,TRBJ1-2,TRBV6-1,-,CASSRDRGSYGYTF,TGTGCCAGCAGCAGGGACAGGGGTTCCTATGGCTACACCTTC
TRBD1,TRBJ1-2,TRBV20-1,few,CSVLTGQGYGYTF,TGCAGCGTTCTCACCGGACAGGGGTACGGCTACACCTTC
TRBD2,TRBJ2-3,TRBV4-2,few,CASSQVRGLAGQDTQYF,TGTGCCAGCAGCCAAGTCAGAGGCCTAGCGGGCCAGGATACGCAGTATTTT
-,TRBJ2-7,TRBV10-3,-,CATEPNRDYEQYF,TGTGCCACCGAACCAAACCGGGACTACGAGCAGTACTTC
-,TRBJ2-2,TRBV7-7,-,CASSYPTGTSPIVGELFF,TGCGCCAGCAGCTATCCAACCGGGACAAGCCCGATCGTCGGGGAGCTGTTTTTT
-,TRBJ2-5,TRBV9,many,CASSVGGYQETQYF,TGTGCCAGCAGCGTTGGGGGGTACCAAGAGACCCAGTACTTC
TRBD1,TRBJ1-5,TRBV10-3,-,CASSRGTVVNQPQHF,TGTGCCAGCAGTCGAGGGACAGTAGTCAATCAGCCCCAGCATTTT
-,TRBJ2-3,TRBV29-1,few,CSVPPPAGSTDTQYF,TGCAGCGTTCCCCCACCCGCGGGATCCACAGATACGCAGTATTTT
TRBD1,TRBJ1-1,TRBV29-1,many,CSVGTVLNTEAFF,TGCAGCGTCGGGACAGTCTTGAACACTGAAGCTTTCTTT
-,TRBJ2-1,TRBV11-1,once,CASSADIGEQFF,TGTGCCAGCAGTGCAGACATCGGCGAGCAGTTCTTC
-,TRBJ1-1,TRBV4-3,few,CASSQNSGNTEAFF,TGCGCCAGCAGCCAAAACAGCGGGAACACTGAAGCTTTCTTT
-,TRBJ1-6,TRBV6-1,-,CASAAGPYNSPLHF,TGTGCCAGCGCCGCGGGTCCTTATAATTCACCCCTCCACTTT
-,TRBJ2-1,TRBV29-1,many,CSCTPQEVYNEQFF,TGCTCCTGCACCCCGCAGGAGGTCTACAATGAGCAGTTCTTC
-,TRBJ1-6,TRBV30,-,CAWSGSGLAPLHF,TGTGCCTGGAGTGGATCAGGGCTCGCACCCCTCCACTTT
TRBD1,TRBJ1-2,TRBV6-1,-,CASGKAGRDSNYGYTF,TGTGCCAGCGGTAAAGCGGGACGGGACAGTAACTATGGCTACACCTTC
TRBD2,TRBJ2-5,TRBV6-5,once,CASSYIGLGHQETQYF,TGTGCCAGCAGTTACATAGGACTAGGCCACCAAGAGACCCAGTACTTC
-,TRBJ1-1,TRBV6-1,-,CASILKGGTEAFF,TGTGCCAGCATCCTGAAGGGGGGCACTGAAGCTTTCTTT
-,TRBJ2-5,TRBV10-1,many,CASSESGLPAQETQYF,TGCGCCAGCAGTGAGTCGGGCCTGCCCGCTCAAGAGACCCAGTACTTC
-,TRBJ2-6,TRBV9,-,CASSPQGSFAGANVLTF,TGTGCCAGCAGCCCACAGGGTTCATTTGCTGGGGCCAACGTCCTGACTTTC
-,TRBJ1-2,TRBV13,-,CASSPGTGQFYTF,TGTGCCAGCAGCCCCGGGACGGGGCAATTCTACACCTTC
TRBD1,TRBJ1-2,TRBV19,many,CASIPNDRGYGYTF,TGTGCCAGTATTCCAAATGACAGGGGCTATGGCTACACCTTC
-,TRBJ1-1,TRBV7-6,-,CASSFAGHTEAFF,TGTGCCAGCAGCTTCGCAGGGCACACTGAAGCTTTCTTT
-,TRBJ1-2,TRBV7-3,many,CASSLNARGPYGYTF,TGTGCCAGCAGCTTAAACGCCAGGGGCCCCTATGGCTACACCTTC
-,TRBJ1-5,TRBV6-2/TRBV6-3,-,CASRKGVNSNQPQHF,TGTGCCAGCCGAAAGGGGGTAAACAGCAATCAGCCCCAGCATTTT
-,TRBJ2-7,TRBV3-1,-,CASSQEEGHESYEQYF,TGTGCCAGCAGCCAAGAAGAAGGGCATGAATCCTACGAGCAGTACTTC
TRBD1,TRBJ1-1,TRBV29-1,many,CSGDRGRDTEAFF,TGCAGCGGAGACAGGGGACGGGACACTGAAGCTTTCTTT
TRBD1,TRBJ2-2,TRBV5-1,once,CASLKPGQGNPGELFF,TGCGCCAGCCTCAAACCGGGACAGGGGAACCCCGGGGAGCTGTTTTTT
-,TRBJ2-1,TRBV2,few,CASTSPPLSDNEQFF,TGTGCCAGCACTTCGCCCCCTCTCTCCGACAATGAGCAGTTCTTC
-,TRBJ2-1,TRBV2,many,CASSEVATGRNNEQFF,TGTGCCAGCAGTGAAGTGGCAACGGGGCGAAACAATGAGCAGTTCTTC
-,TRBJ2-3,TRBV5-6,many,CASSLITDTQYF,TGTGCCAGCAGCTTGATTACAGATACGCAGTATTTT
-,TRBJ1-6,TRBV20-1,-,CSARPPLHF,TGCAGTGCGAGACCACCCCTCCACTTT
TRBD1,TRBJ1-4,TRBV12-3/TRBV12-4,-,CASSSGTGANEKLFF,TGTGCCAGCAGCTCCGGGACAGGGGCTAATGAAAAACTGTTTTTT
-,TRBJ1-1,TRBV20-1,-,CSASTHKRRDTEAFF,TGCAGTGCCAGCACGCACAAAAGGAGAGACACTGAAGCTTTCTTT
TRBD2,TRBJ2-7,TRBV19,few,CASRGTSGSYEQYF,TGTGCCAGTAGAGGGACTAGCGGGTCCTACGAGCAGTACTTC
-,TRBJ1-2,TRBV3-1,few,CASSRTTDGLGYTF,TGTGCCAGCAGCCGGACGACAGATGGACTCGGCTACACCTTC
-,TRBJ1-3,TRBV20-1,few,CSATPRQVGNTIYF,TGCAGTGCTACCCCCAGGCAGGTCGGAAACACCATATATTTT
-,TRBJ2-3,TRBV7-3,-,CASSLEGSSTDTQYF,TGTGCCAGCAGCTTAGAAGGGTCTAGCACAGATACGCAGTATTTT
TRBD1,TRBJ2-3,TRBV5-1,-,CASRRTGDGTDTQYF,TGCGCCAGCAGGAGGACAGGGGATGGCACAGATACGCAGTATTTT
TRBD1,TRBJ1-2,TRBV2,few,CASSSDRGLDGYTF,TGTGCCAGCAGTAGCGACAGGGGGCTGGATGGCTACACCTTC
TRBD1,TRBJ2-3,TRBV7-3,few,CASSPGTEVPDTQYF,TGTGCCAGCAGCCCCGGGACAGAAGTTCCAGATACGCAGTATTTT
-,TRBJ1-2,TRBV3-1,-,CASSHSVNYGYTF,TGTGCCAGCAGCCACTCCGTCAACTATGGCTACACCTTC
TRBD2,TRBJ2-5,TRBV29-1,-,CSVDPSGAAKETQYF,TGCAGCGTAGATCCTAGCGGGGCCGCCAAAGAGACCCAGTACTTC
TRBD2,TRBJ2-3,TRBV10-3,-,CAISEGLAGGTDTQYF,TGTGCCATCAGTGAAGGACTAGCGGGAGGGACAGATACGCAGTATTTT
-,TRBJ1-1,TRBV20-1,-,CSARPRERGRVTEAFF,TGCAGTGCTAGACCCCGGGAAAGGGGGAGGGTCACTGAAGCTTTCTTT
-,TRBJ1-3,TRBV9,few,CASSADGSSGNTIYF,TGTGCCAGCAGCGCGGACGGGAGCTCTGGAAACACCATATATTTT
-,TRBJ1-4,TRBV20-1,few,CSARSTNEKLFF,TGCAGTGCTAGATCTACTAATGAAAAACTGTTTTTT